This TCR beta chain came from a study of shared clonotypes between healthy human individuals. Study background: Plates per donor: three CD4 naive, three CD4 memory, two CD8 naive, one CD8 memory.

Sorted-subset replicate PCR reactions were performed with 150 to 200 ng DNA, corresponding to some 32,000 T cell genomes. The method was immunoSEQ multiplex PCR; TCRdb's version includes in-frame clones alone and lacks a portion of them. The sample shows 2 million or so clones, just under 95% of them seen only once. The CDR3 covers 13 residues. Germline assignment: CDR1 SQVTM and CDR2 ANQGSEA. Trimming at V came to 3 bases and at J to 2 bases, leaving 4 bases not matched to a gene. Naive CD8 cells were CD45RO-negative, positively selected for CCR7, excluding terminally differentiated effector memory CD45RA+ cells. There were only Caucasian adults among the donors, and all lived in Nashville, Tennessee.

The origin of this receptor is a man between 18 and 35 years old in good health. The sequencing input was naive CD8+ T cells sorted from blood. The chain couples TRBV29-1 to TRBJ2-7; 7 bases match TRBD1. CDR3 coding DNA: TGCAGCGTTGAGAGGCAGGGGGCCTACGAGCAGTACTTC. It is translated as CSVERQGAYEQYF.